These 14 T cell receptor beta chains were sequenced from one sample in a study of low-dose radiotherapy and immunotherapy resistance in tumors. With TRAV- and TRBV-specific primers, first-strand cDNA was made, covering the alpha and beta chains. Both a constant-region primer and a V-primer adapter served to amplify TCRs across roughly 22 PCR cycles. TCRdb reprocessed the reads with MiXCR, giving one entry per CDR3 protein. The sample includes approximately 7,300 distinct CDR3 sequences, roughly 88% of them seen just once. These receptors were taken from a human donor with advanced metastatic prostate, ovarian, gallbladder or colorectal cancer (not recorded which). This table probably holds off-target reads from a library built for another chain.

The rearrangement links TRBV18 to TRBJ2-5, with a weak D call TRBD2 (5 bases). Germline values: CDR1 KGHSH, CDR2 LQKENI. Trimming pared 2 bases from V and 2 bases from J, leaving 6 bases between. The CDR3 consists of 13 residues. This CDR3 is CASSPSGQETQYF. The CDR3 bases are TGTGCCAGCTCACCATCGGGACAAGAGACCCAGTACTTC.

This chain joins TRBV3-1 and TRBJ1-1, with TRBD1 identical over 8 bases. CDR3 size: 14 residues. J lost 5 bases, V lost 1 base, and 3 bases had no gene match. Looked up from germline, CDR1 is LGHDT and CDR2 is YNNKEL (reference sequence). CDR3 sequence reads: CASSQGTGRTEAFF. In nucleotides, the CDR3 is TGTGCCAGCAGCCAAGGGACAGGGAGGACTGAAGCTTTCTTT.

CDR3 loop: CASSHARDSKNIQYF. CDR3 in DNA: TGTGCCAGCAGCCACGCCCGGGACAGCAAAAACATTCAGTACTTC. The chain is built from TRBV3-1 and TRBJ2-4, with 7 bases fitting TRBD1. The trim removed 3 bases at V and 3 bases at J, leaving 5 bases unmatched. The CDR3 totals 15 residues. The germline CDR1 and CDR2 sequences are LGHDT and YNNKEL (reference sequence).

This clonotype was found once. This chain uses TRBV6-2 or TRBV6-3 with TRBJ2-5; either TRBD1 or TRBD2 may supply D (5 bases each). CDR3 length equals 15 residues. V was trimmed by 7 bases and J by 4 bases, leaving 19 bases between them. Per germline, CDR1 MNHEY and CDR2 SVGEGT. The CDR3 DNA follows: TGTGCCAGCACTTCCGATCGGGACGGAATAGAGACCCAGTACTTC. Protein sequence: CASTSDRDGIETQYF.

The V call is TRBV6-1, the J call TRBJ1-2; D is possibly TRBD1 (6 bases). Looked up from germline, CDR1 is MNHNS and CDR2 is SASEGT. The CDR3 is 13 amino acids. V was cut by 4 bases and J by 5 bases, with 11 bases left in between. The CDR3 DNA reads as TGTGCCAGCAGTGCGGACAGTGGTTATGGCTACACCTTC. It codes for CASSADSGYGYTF.

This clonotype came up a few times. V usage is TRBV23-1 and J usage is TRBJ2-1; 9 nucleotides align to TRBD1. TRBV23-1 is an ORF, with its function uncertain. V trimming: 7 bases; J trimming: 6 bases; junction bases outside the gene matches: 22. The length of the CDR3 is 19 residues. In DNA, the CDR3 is TGCGCCAGCACCTCACTCTGCCGTGGGGGGACAGGGAATGTCAATGAGCAGTTCTTC. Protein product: CASTSLCRGGTGNVNEQFF.

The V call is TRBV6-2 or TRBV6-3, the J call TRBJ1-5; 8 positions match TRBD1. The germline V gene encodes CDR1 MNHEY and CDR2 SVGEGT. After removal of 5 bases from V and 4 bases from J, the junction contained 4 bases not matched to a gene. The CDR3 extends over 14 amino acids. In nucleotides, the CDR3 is TGTGCCAGCAGTAAGGGACAGGAGAATCAGCCCCAGCATTTT. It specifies CASSKGQENQPQHF.

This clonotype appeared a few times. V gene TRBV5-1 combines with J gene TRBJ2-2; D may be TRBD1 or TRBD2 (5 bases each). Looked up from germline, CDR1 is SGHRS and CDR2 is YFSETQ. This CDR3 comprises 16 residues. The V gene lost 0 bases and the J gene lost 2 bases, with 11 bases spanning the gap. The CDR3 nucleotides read TGCGCCAGCAGCTTGGAGGTGGGACGAAACACCGGGGAGCTGTTTTTT. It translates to CASSLEVGRNTGELFF.

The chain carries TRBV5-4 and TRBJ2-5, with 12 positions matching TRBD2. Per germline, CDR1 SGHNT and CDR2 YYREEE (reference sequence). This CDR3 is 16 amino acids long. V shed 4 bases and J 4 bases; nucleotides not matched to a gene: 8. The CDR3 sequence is CASSPGGLAGGETQYF. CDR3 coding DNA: TGTGCCAGCAGCCCGGGGGGACTAGCGGGCGGAGAGACCCAGTACTTC.

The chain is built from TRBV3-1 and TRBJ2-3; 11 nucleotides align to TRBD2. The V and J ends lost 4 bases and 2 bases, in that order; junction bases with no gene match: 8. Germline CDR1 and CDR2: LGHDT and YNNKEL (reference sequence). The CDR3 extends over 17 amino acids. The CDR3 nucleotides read TGTGCCAGCAGCCCCCGACTAGCGGGGCTAAACACAGATACGCAGTATTTT. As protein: CASSPRLAGLNTDTQYF.

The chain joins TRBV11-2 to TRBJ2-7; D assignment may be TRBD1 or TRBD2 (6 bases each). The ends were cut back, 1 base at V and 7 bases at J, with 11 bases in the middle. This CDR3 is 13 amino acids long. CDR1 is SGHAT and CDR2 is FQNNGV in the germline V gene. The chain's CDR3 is CASSLAGAGEQYF. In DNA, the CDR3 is TGTGCCAGCAGCTTAGCGGGGGCGGGAGAGCAGTACTTC.

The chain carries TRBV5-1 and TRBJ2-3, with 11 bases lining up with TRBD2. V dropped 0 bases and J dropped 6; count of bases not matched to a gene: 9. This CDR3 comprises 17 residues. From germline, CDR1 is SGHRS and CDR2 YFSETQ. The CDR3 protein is CASSLELAGGPADTQYF. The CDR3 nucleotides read TGCGCCAGCAGCTTGGAGCTAGCGGGGGGCCCAGCTGATACGCAGTATTTT.

Written as DNA, the CDR3 is TGTGCCAGCAGCTTATCGGGGGGTGGGACTGAAGCTTTCTTT. Its translation is CASSLSGGGTEAFF. This chain uses TRBV7-2 with TRBJ1-1, with TRBD1 as a possible D gene (5 bases). The ends were cut back, 2 bases at V and 5 bases at J, with 12 bases in the middle. Germline V CDR1 and CDR2: SGHTA, FQGNSA. The CDR3 spans 14 residues.

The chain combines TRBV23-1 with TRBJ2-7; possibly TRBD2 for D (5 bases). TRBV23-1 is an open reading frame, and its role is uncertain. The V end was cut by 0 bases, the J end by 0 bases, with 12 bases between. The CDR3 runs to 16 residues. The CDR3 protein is CASSQSGVVPSYEQYF. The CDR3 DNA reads TGCGCCAGCAGTCAATCCGGGGTTGTTCCCTCCTACGAGCAGTACTTC.